A selection of T cell receptor beta chains follows, all from one sample in a study of OX40 agonist ivuxolimab in advanced cancers. Clones were read by immunoSEQ multiplex PCR, and TCRdb kept only the in-frame ones, dropping some. The sample has 15,000 to 20,000 clones, roughly 88% seen once. Sequenced here: CD4+ or CD8+ T cells sorted from blood, sampled in a trial of the OX40 agonist ivuxolimab. The receptors stem from an adult with an advanced solid tumor such as melanoma, head and neck, liver or kidney cancer. Each CDR3 is given with its conserved first and last residue. Fields, in order: D gene, V gene, J gene, clone size, CDR3 protein, CDR3 DNA. D genes are given only for firm matches. A clone size is listed for some rows: how often the clone was seen (once, few, many), or a class if it is expanded.

TRBD2	TRBV7-2	TRBJ2-7	NA	CASSGLAGGEQYF	TGTGCCAGCAGCGGGCTAGCGGGAGGCGAGCAGTACTTC
NA	TRBV4-2	TRBJ2-7	NA	CASSQASEVGEQYF	TGTGCCAGCAGCCAAGCCAGCGAGGTTGGCGAGCAGTACTTC
NA	TRBV7-9	TRBJ2-1	NA	CASSPPSPGDYNEQFF	TGTGCCAGCAGCCCTCCGAGCCCGGGGGACTACAATGAGCAGTTCTTC
NA	TRBV7-8	TRBJ2-7	NA	CASSLYGYEQYF	TGTGCCAGCAGCTTATACGGTTACGAGCAGTACTTC
NA	TRBV28	TRBJ2-5	NA	CASSLKWGIETQYF	TGTGCCAGCAGTCTAAAATGGGGGATCGAGACCCAGTACTTC
NA	TRBV10-3	TRBJ2-7	NA	CATRAGSGGLEYF	TGTGCCACCCGAGCGGGCAGCGGAGGCTTGGAGTACTTC
TRBD2	TRBV5-1	TRBJ2-1	NA	CASSLGLAGDFNEQFF	TGCGCCAGCAGCTTGGGGCTAGCGGGGGATTTCAATGAGCAGTTCTTC
NA	TRBV5-6	TRBJ1-1	NA	CASSGDYENTEAFF	TGTGCCAGCAGCGGGGACTATGAGAACACTGAAGCTTTCTTT
NA	TRBV28	TRBJ2-7	NA	CASSGVSGNYEQYF	TGTGCCAGCAGTGGGGTCTCCGGAAATTACGAGCAGTACTTC
NA	TRBV27	TRBJ2-1	NA	CASSLNREGSYEQFF	TGTGCCAGCAGTTTGAACAGGGAGGGTAGCTATGAGCAGTTCTTC
TRBD1	TRBV5-1	TRBJ2-2	NA	CASSPTGDSTGELFF	TGCGCCAGCAGTCCTACAGGGGATTCTACCGGGGAGCTGTTTTTT
TRBD2	TRBV15	TRBJ2-7	NA	CATRSSGLVNEQYF	TGTGCCACCAGATCTTCAGGACTAGTGAACGAGCAGTACTTC
NA	TRBV28	TRBJ1-5	NA	CASSPKGTAQPQHF	TGTGCCAGCAGCCCAAAGGGGACCGCTCAGCCCCAGCATTTT
NA	TRBV14	TRBJ1-1	NA	CASSQFDAEAFF	TGTGCCAGCAGCCAATTCGATGCTGAAGCTTTCTTT
TRBD1	TRBV6-6	TRBJ1-1	NA	CANRDRANTEAFF	TGTGCCAACCGGGACAGGGCGAACACTGAAGCTTTCTTT
TRBD1	TRBV6-1	TRBJ2-7	NA	CASSDWTGLYEQYF	TGTGCCAGCAGTGACTGGACAGGGCTTTACGAGCAGTACTTC
NA	TRBV19	TRBJ1-2	NA	CASSIGEDGYTF	TGTGCCAGTAGTATAGGTGAGGATGGCTACACCTTC
TRBD2	TRBV6-5	TRBJ2-7	NA	CASSILAGYYEQYF	TGTGCCAGCAGTATTCTAGCGGGATACTACGAGCAGTACTTC
NA	TRBV6-4	TRBJ2-7	NA	CASRHPWDILNSYEQYF	TGTGCCAGCAGACATCCCTGGGACATACTTAACTCCTACGAGCAGTACTTC
NA	TRBV29-1	TRBJ2-3	NA	CSVVWGSESTDTQYF	TGCAGCGTTGTGTGGGGGAGCGAAAGCACAGATACGCAGTATTTT
NA	TRBV7-2	TRBJ2-2	NA	CASSQRTAMFTGELFF	TGTGCCAGCAGCCAGCGGACCGCCATGTTCACCGGGGAGCTGTTTTTT
NA	TRBV20-1	TRBJ2-1	NA	CSGGQNNEQFF	TGCAGCGGAGGACAGAACAATGAGCAGTTCTTC
NA	TRBV27	TRBJ2-7	NA	CASPPYEQYF	TGTGCCAGCCCACCCTACGAGCAGTACTTC
TRBD2	TRBV4-3	TRBJ2-1	once	CASSQAGDEYNEQFF	TGCGCCAGCAGCCAGGCGGGAGATGAGTACAATGAGCAGTTCTTC
NA	TRBV5-8	TRBJ2-1	NA	CASSLPYNEQFF	TGTGCCAGCAGCTTACCGTACAATGAGCAGTTCTTC
TRBD2	TRBV7-8	TRBJ2-3	NA	CASSFRDYTDTQYF	TGTGCCAGCAGCTTCCGGGACTACACAGATACGCAGTATTTT
TRBD1	TRBV19	TRBJ1-2	NA	CASSIEGDSNYGYTF	TGTGCCAGTAGTATAGAGGGGGACAGTAACTATGGCTACACCTTC
NA	TRBV2	TRBJ2-7	NA	CASSQSGTHYSYEQYF	TGTGCCAGCAGCCAGTCCGGGACACATTACTCCTACGAGCAGTACTTC
NA	TRBV7-8	TRBJ2-1	NA	CASSLNAKLLYEQFF	TGTGCCAGCAGCTTAAATGCGAAGCTTTTGTATGAGCAGTTCTTC
NA	TRBV27	TRBJ1-5	NA	CASSFQDQPQHF	TGTGCCAGCAGTTTCCAGGATCAGCCCCAGCATTTT
NA	TRBV9	TRBJ2-3	NA	CASSLSGPSTDTQYF	TGTGCCAGCAGCCTAAGCGGTCCTAGCACAGATACGCAGTATTTT
TRBD2	TRBV15	TRBJ2-1	NA	CATSSPPGLAISNEQFF	TGTGCCACCAGCAGTCCGCCGGGACTAGCAATTTCCAATGAGCAGTTCTTC
NA	TRBV7-8	TRBJ2-5	NA	CASSLSVFYDQETQYF	TGTGCCAGCAGCTTAAGTGTGTTCTATGACCAAGAGACCCAGTACTTC
TRBD2	TRBV10-1	TRBJ2-2	NA	CASSTLGGENTGELFF	TGCGCCAGCAGTACCCTCGGGGGGGAGAACACCGGGGAGCTGTTTTTT
TRBD1	TRBV6-5	TRBJ2-1	NA	CASSPPGTGRNEQFF	TGTGCCAGCAGTCCCCCCGGGACAGGGAGGAATGAGCAGTTCTTC
TRBD1	TRBV19	TRBJ2-7	NA	CASSSGTGGYEQYF	TGTGCCAGTAGCTCCGGGACAGGCGGTTACGAGCAGTACTTC
NA	TRBV27	TRBJ2-7	NA	CASRSGTRGAEQYF	TGTGCCAGCAGGTCCGGGACCCGCGGCGCCGAGCAGTACTTC
NA	TRBV4-1	TRBJ2-7	NA	CASSQDSGTATYEQYF	TGCGCCAGCAGCCAAGATTCGGGGACGGCTACCTACGAGCAGTACTTC
NA	TRBV27	TRBJ1-5	NA	CASSLAPNQPQHF	TGTGCCAGCAGTTTAGCCCCCAATCAGCCCCAGCATTTT
TRBD2	TRBV7-6	TRBJ2-1	NA	CASSLGLANNEQFF	TGTGCCAGCAGCTTGGGACTAGCGAACAATGAGCAGTTCTTC
NA	TRBV19	TRBJ2-2	NA	CASSIAGKTGELFF	TGTGCCAGTAGTATTGCGGGAAAGACCGGGGAGCTGTTTTTT
NA	TRBV4-1	TRBJ2-5	NA	CASSQDLTSQETQYF	TGCGCCAGCAGCCAAGATCTGACCAGCCAAGAGACCCAGTACTTC
NA	TRBV21-1	TRBJ2-7	once	CASSRERDLSYEQYF	TGTGCCAGCAGCCGGGAACGGGACCTTTCCTACGAGCAGTACTTC
NA	TRBV27	TRBJ2-5	NA	CASSFQSEETQYF	TGTGCCAGCAGTTTCCAGTCAGAAGAGACCCAGTACTTC
TRBD2	TRBV2	TRBJ2-2	NA	CASRALAGEGTGELFF	TGTGCCAGCAGGGCACTAGCGGGAGAGGGAACCGGGGAGCTGTTTTTT
NA	TRBV19	TRBJ2-7	NA	CASSPSSGSLYEQYF	TGTGCCAGTAGTCCCTCATCCGGGTCCCTCTACGAGCAGTACTTC
NA	TRBV6-5	TRBJ2-5	NA	CASLLGETQYF	TGTGCCAGCCTACTAGGAGAGACCCAGTACTTC
NA	TRBV28	TRBJ2-7	NA	CASSHKNSYEQYF	TGTGCCAGCAGTCACAAAAACAGTTACGAGCAGTACTTC
TRBD2	TRBV4-1	TRBJ2-1	NA	CASSQGEGIYNEQFF	TGCGCCAGCAGCCAGGGGGAGGGAATTTACAATGAGCAGTTCTTC
NA	TRBV2	TRBJ2-2	NA	CASSDFREVGELFF	TGTGCCAGCAGTGACTTCAGGGAAGTCGGGGAGCTGTTTTTT
NA	TRBV7-6	TRBJ2-7	NA	CASSLSYGRGSKYEQYF	TGTGCCAGCAGCTTATCGTACGGGAGAGGCTCGAAATACGAGCAGTACTTC
NA	TRBV4-2	TRBJ2-7	NA	CASSQGRLRDEQYF	TGTGCCAGCAGCCAAGGGCGCCTTCGGGACGAGCAGTACTTC
TRBD1	TRBV5-8	TRBJ1-2	NA	CASSRRSGTANYGYTF	TGTGCCAGCAGCCGACGCTCCGGGACAGCTAACTATGGCTACACCTTC
TRBD1	TRBV7-9	TRBJ2-7	NA	CASSPGTVYEQYF	TGTGCCAGCAGCCCCGGGACAGTTTACGAGCAGTACTTC
TRBD1	TRBV7-9	TRBJ2-1	NA	CASSPPSDRGYNEQFF	TGTGCCAGCAGCCCCCCCTCCGACAGGGGCTACAATGAGCAGTTCTTC
TRBD2	TRBV11-1	TRBJ2-7	NA	CASRTGGQTYEQYF	TGTGCCAGCAGAACGGGGGGGCAAACCTACGAGCAGTACTTC